This TCR beta chain was identified in a study of Ad26.COV2.S vaccination and SARS-CoV-2 variants. Study summary: Within the COV1001 Ad26.COV2.S trial arm, the donor was enrolled. Overall study results and limits: In TCR breadth and depth analyses, total T cell responses may have been underestimated.

The CDR3 contains 15 residues. Trimming cost V 4 bases and J 0 bases, with 11 bases left between them. The V gene's germline CDR1 is SGHRS and CDR2 YFSETQ. With respect to this clone: What it recognizes is unknown.

The treatment: about 20 received Ad26.COV2.S at low or high dose, single or two shots; about 5 received placebo; per-sample allocation not given. The investigators took samples on day 63 after the first vaccine or placebo injection. It was an adult aged 18-55 years in Boston who was the donor. The protocol was immunoSEQ multiplex PCR, while the TCRdb copy is restricted to in-frame clones and leaves out a portion. The table lists about 320,000 clones, around 81% of them singletons. This clonotype originated in a person between 18 and 65 years old who received the Ad26.COV2.S COVID-19 vaccine or a placebo. The rearrangement uses TRBV5-1 and TRBJ1-3, with a weak D call TRBD1 (5 bases). The sequencing here drew on peripheral blood, taken in a trial of Ad26.COV2.S vaccine versus placebo. The CDR3 loop reads CASSVPGGSGNTIYF. Written as DNA, the CDR3 is TGCGCCAGCAGCGTCCCGGGGGGCTCTGGAAACACCATATATTTT.